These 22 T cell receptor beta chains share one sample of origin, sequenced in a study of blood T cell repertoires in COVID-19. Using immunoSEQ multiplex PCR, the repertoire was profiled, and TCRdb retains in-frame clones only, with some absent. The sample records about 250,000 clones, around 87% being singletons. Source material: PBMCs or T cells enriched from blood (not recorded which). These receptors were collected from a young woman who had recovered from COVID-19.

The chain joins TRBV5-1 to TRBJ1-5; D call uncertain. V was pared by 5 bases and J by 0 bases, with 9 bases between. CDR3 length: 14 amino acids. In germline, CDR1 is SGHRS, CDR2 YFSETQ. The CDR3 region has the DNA TGCGCCAGCAGGGCAAAAAATAGCAATCAGCCCCAGCATTTT. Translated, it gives CASRAKNSNQPQHF.

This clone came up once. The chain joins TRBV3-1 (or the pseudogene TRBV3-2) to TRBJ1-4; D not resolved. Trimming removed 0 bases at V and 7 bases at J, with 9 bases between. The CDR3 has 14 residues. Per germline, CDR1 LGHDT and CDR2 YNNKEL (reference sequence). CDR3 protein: CASSQERRGEKLFF. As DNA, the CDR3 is TGTGCCAGCAGCCAAGAGCGGAGAGGTGAAAAACTGTTTTTT.

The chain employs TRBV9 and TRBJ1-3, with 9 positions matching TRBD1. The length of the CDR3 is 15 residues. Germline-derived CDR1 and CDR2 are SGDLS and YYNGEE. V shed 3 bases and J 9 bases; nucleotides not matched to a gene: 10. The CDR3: CASSAGQGGRGTIYF. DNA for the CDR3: TGTGCCAGCAGCGCGGGACAGGGAGGTCGTGGCACCATATATTTT.

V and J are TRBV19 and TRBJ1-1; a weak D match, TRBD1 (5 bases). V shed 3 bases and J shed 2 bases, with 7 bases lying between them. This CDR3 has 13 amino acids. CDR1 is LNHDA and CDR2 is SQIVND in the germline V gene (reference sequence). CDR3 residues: CASSIDSNTEAFF. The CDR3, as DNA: TGTGCCAGTAGTATTGACAGTAACACTGAAGCTTTCTTT. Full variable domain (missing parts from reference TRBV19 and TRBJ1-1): DGGITQSPKYLFRKEGQNVTLSCEQNLNHDAMYWYRQDPGQGLRLIYYSQIVNDFQKGDIAEGYSVSREKKESFPLTVTSAQKNPTAFYLCASSIDSNTEAFFGQGTRLTVV.

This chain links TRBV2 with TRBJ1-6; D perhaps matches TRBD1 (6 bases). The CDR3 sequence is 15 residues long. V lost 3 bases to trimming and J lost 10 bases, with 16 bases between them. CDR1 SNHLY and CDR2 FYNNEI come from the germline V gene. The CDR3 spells CASSETTSGDSPLHF. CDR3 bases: TGTGCCAGCAGTGAGACCACTTCAGGGGACTCACCCCTCCACTTT.

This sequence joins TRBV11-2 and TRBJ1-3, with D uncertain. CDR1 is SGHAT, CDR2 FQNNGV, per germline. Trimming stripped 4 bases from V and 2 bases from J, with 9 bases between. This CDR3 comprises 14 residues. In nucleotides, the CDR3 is TGTGCCAGCAGCTCTTCTCTAACTGGAAACACCATATATTTT. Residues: CASSSSLTGNTIYF.

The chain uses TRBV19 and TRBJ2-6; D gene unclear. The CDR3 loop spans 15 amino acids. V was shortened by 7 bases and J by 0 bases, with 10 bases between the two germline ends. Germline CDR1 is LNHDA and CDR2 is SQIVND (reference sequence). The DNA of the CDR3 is TGTGCCAGTAACACAATAAACTCTGGGGCCAACGTCCTGACTTTC. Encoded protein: CASNTINSGANVLTF.

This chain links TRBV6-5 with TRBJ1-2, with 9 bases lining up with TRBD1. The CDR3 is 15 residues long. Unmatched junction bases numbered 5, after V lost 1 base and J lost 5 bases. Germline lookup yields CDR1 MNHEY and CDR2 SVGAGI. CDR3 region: CASSYYRGLMYGYTF. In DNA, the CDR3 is TGTGCCAGCAGTTACTACAGGGGGCTCATGTATGGCTACACCTTC.

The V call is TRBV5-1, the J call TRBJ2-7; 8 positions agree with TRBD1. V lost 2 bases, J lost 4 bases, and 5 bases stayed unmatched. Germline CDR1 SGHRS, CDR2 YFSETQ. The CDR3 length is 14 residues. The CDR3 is CASSLVQGAYEQYF. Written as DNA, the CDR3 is TGCGCCAGCAGCTTAGTTCAGGGGGCGTACGAGCAGTACTTC.

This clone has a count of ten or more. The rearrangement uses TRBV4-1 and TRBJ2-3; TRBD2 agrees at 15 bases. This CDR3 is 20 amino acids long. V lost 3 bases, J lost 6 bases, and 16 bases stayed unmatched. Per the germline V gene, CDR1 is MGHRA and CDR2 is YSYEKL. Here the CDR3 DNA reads TGCGCCAGCAGCCATGAATGGACTAGCGGGGGGGTAGGAGGATCGGATACGCAGTATTTT. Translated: CASSHEWTSGGVGGSDTQYF.

The CDR3, as DNA: TGCGCCAGCAGCCAAGAGGGGCAGGGGTCTAACTATGGCTACACCTTC. Protein product: CASSQEGQGSNYGYTF. The V and J genes are TRBV4-1 and TRBJ1-2; possibly TRBD1 for D (6 bases). CDR3 length equals 16 residues. Per the germline V gene, CDR1 is MGHRA and CDR2 is YSYEKL. The V end was cut by 0 bases, the J end by 0 bases, with 11 bases between.

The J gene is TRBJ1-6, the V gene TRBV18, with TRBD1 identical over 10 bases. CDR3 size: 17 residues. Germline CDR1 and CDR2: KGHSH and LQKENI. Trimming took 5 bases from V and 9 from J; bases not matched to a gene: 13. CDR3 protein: CASSVGGQGNFGSPLHF. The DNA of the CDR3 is TGTGCCAGCTCAGTTGGGGGACAGGGGAATTTTGGTTCACCCCTCCACTTT.

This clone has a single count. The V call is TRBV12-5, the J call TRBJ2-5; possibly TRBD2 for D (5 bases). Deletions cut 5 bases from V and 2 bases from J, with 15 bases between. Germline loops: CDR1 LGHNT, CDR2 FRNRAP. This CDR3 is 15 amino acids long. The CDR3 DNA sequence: TGTGCTAGTGGTCTCCTCAGGACGGGGCAAGAGACCCAGTACTTC. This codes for CASGLLRTGQETQYF.

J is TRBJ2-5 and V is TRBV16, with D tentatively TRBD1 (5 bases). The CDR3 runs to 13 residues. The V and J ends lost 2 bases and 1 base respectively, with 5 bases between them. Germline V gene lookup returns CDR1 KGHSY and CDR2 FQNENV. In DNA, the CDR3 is TGTGCCAGCAGCCAACAGGGCCAAGAGACCCAGTACTTC. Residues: CASSQQGQETQYF.

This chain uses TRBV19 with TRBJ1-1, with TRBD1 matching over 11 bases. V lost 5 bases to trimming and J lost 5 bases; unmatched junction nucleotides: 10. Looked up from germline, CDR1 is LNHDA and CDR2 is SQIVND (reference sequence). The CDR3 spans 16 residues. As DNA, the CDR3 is TGTGCCAGTAGTCCCCGGACAGGGGGCGCGTTTACTGAAGCTTTCTTT. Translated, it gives CASSPRTGGAFTEAFF.

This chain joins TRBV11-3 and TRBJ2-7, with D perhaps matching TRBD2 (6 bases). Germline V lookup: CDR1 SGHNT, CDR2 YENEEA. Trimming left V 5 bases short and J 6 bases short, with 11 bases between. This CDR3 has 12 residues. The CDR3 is CASSPRLGEQYF. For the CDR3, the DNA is TGTGCCAGCAGCCCAAGACTAGGCGAGCAGTACTTC.

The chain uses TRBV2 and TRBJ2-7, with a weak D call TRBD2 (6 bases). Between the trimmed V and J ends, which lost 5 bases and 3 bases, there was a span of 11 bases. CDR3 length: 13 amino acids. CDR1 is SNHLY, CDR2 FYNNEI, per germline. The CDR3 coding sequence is TGTGCCAGCAGTACCGGGGGAAACTACGAGCAGTACTTC. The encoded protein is CASSTGGNYEQYF.

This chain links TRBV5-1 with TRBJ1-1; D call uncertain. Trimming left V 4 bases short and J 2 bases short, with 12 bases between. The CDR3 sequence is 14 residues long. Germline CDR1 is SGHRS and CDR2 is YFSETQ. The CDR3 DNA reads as TGCGCCAGCAGCGGCGCAGGCCCCAACACTGAAGCTTTCTTT. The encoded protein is CASSGAGPNTEAFF.

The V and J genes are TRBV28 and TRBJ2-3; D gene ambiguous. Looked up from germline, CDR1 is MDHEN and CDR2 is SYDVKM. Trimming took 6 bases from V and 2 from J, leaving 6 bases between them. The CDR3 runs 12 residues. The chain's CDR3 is CASRTSTDTQYF. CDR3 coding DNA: TGTGCCAGCAGAACATCCACAGATACGCAGTATTTT.

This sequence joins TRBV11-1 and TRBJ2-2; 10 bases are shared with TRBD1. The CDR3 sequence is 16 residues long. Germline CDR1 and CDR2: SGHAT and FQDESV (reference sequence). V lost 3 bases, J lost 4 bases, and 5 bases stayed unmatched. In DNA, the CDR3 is TGTGCCAGCAGCTTCGGGACAGGGGATAGCACCGGGGAGCTGTTTTTT. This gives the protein CASSFGTGDSTGELFF.

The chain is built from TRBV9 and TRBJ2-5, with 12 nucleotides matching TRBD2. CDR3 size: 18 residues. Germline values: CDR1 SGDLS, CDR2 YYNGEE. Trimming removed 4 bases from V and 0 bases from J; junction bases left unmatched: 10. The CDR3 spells CASSPQTSGGQYQETQYF. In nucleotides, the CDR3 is TGTGCCAGCAGCCCACAGACTAGCGGGGGCCAGTACCAAGAGACCCAGTACTTC.

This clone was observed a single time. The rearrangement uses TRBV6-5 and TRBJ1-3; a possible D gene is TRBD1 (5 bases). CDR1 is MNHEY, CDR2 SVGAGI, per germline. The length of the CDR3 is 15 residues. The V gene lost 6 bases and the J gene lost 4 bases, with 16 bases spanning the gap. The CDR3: CASREWGVVGNTIYF. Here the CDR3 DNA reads TGTGCCAGCAGGGAGTGGGGGGTAGTCGGAAACACCATATATTTT.